Sequencing of this TCR beta chain was carried out in a study of T cells in Graves' hyperthyroidism and ophthalmopathy (dated by TCRdb to the late 2010s). For the study in its entirety: Peripheral blood was collected at initial diagnosis, before any treatment. TCR V-J signatures able to tell the groups apart were searched for in a discovery cohort of approximately 95 patients, of whom over 40 had Graves' ophthalmopathy and about 60 had stable Graves' hyperthyroidism. The paper describes TCR Vbeta CDR3 sequencing of about 140 peripheral blood samples, made up of about 41 ophthalmopathy patients, over 70 hyperthyroidism patients and some 17 progressor patients. Whether ophthalmopathy could be predicted prospectively was tested in an independent validation cohort made up of roughly 20 hyperthyroidism patients plus 17 patients who later progressed to ophthalmopathy. The approximately 90 discovery patients were randomly split 7:3 into training and test sets. Thyroid tissue and blood T-cell repertoires from several Graves' hyperthyroidism patients were also compared in the study. Once sampling was done, hyperthyroidism patients were given methimazole at a starting dose of 30 mg daily, whereas ophthalmopathy patients were given high-dose intravenous methylprednisolone.

The TCR beta CDR3 regions were amplified from RNA transcripts. For the first round of RT-PCR on the TCR CDR3, the HTBI primer set was used together with the Qiagen OneStep RT-PCR kit. Libraries were constructed in a second round of multiplex PCR, after which size selection and purification were performed. Paired-end sequencing of the libraries was performed with 100 bp reads on an Illumina HiSeq2000. Processing in the source paper ran as follows. SOAPnuke was used to process the raw data, removing reads that contained adapters or uncalled bases, had a mean Phred below 15, or lacked an exact match to the constant primer or identifier. COPE v1.2.5 was used to merge the high-quality paired reads, and each unique nucleotide sequence was defined as a clonotype. Clonotypes were aligned to IMGT TRBV, TRBD and TRBJ reference segments using MiTCR v1.1. Only V-J combinations with frequency above 0.0001, covering about 99% of repertoires, were analysed. A TCS score was defined as the ratio of F50 (clonal expansion) to E x V (chaos), with BLOSUM62-based TCRdist applied between CDR3 peptides within each V-J. Welch's t-statistics and random forest reduced fewer than 550 V-J features to 13, which were used in a naive Bayes classifier (R e1071). TCRdb redid the processing of the public reads, applying fastp at Q25 and MiXCR, and retained in-frame beta chains. When rows share a CDR3 protein, they turn into one entry using the most common DNA and genes. TCRdb assigned the V and J calls; the authors' analysis was not used. The sample data list some 270,000 distinct CDR3 sequences, and roughly an eighth of these were observed just once. The ten top clones hold 7.9% of the sample.

This clonotype has at least ten counts. Its antigen specificity is not known. No qualities accompany the bases; no much larger clone lies one base away. Graves' hyperthyroidism was defined as stable when no progression to ophthalmopathy occurred over 18 months of follow-up. The hyperthyroidism patients were between 18 and 65 years old and newly diagnosed, with a disease duration of less than 2 months. Exclusion was applied to patients with uncontrolled infections, other autoimmune diseases, pregnancy or lactation. Clinical symptoms, serum thyroxine and TRAb, thyroid ultrasound, and orbital computed tomography formed the basis for the diagnoses. PBMCs were separated from roughly 9.3 ml of fresh peripheral blood using Ficoll-Paque density gradient centrifugation. Total RNA was extracted with Trizol reagent, and quality was checked on an Agilent 2100 Bioanalyzer. The research as a whole found: In validation, the model predicted progression to ophthalmopathy with over 60% sensitivity and approximately 74% specificity, a median of 6.5 months before onset. In cross-validation, a model built on a 13 V-J signature told ophthalmopathy apart from stable hyperthyroidism with approximately 90% sensitivity and approximately 81% specificity, and in testing the same model reached 80%/75%. Most expanded thyroid clonotypes (frequency above 0.001) were also detected in blood, a finding suggesting that blood repertoires may reflect thyroid immune responses. Sample size was not statistically predetermined, and investigators were not blinded to group allocation.

V loses 6 bases, J loses 1 base, and the germline ends lie 9 bases apart. CDR3 length: 12 amino acids, cysteine to phenylalanine. CDR3 DNA is the only sequence kept; it has 36 bases, read in frame from the first base. Taken from the germline V gene, the CDR1 and CDR2 loops are SQVTM and ANQGSEA. The receptor comes from a woman aged 35 to 49 with Graves' hyperthyroidism. The V gene is TRBV29-1 and the J gene is TRBJ1-1; a tentative D call is TRBD1 (5 bases match). The sample was blood. Read as DNA, the sequence is TGCAGCGTAAGGCAGGGGAACACTGAAGCTTTCTTT. Its protein reads: CSVRQGNTEAFF.